The sequence of this T cell receptor (beta chain) was determined in a study of cytomegalovirus exposure and HLA in healthy donors. Study results and limitations: Sequencing likely produced, as an artifact, a cluster of highly shared sequence variants. One variant, a missense change in DCLRE1C, was linked in a later analysis to TCR beta V- and J-gene trimming. Fewer N-insertions (relative to the approximately 700-donor mean) were reportedly seen in an Asian-associated ancestry cluster in a later analysis.

Trimming left V 1 base short and J 8 bases short, with 10 bases between. Germline-derived CDR1 and CDR2 are SGHRS and YFSETQ. CDR3 length: 14 residues. With respect to this clone: Antigen: not known.

In the PCR, 60 Vbeta and 13 Jbeta primers were used. Profiling relied on immunoSEQ multiplex PCR, and the TCRdb table lists in-frame clones only, not all of them. The sample table sets out about 84,000 clones. Sequences were obtained from PBMCs. V and J are TRBV5-1 and TRBJ1-6; D may be TRBD1 (5 bases). This clonotype originated in a middle-aged man in good health and CMV-seronegative. Written as DNA, the CDR3 is TGCGCCAGCAGCTTGTCAGGGTCAGATTCACCCCTCCACTTT. This translates into CASSLSGSDSPLHF. Combining the CDR3 with reference TRBV5-1 and TRBJ1-6 gives the whole variable domain KAGVTQTPRYLIKTRGQQVTLSCSPISGHRSVSWYQQTPGQGLQFLFEYFSETQRNKGNFPGRFSGRQFSNSRSEMNVSTLELGDSALYLCASSLSGSDSPLHFGNGTRLTVT.